The TCR beta chain described here comes from a study of sequential checkpoint blockade in melanoma. Study summary: Randomization was 1:1 between first-line nivolumab→ipilimumab and ipilimumab→nivolumab. After both sequences, patients received maintenance nivolumab.

The method was immunoSEQ multiplex PCR; TCRdb's version includes in-frame clones alone and lacks a portion of them. The sample consists of about 4,800 clones, about two thirds of them appearing once. This CDR3 region has 15 residues. CDR1 and CDR2 from the germline V gene are LGHNA and YSLEER. V was cut by 0 bases and J by 3 bases, with 12 bases left in between. Documented treatment: randomized to nivolumab then ipilimumab (arm A) or the reverse (arm B). PBMC sorting kept live CD3+CD8+ cells without CD19 or CD56. V is TRBV4-3 and J is TRBJ2-7; weak D call: TRBD1 (6 bases). Sequencing was performed on CD8+ T cells sorted from blood (inferred from file names), taken from a patient given nivolumab and ipilimumab in sequence. This clonotype was sampled from a human donor with melanoma. CDR3 protein: CASSQEWTDYYEQYF. The CDR3 bases are TGCGCCAGCAGCCAAGAGTGGACAGACTACTACGAGCAGTACTTC.